Each of the 4 T cell receptor beta chains below was sequenced from the same sample in a study of OX40 agonist ivuxolimab in advanced cancers. TCRdb's copy holds only in-frame clones and misses some; the assay was immunoSEQ multiplex PCR. In the table there are under 90,000 clones, approximately 92% of which are singletons. Here the sequenced sample was CD4+ or CD8+ T cells sorted from blood, taken in a trial of the OX40 agonist ivuxolimab. These receptor sequences come from an adult with an advanced solid tumor such as melanoma, head and neck, liver or kidney cancer.

This sequence joins TRBV28 and TRBJ2-3; 8 bases agree with TRBD1. This CDR3 spans 14 amino acids. Unmatched junction bases numbered 4, after V lost 5 bases and J lost 3 bases. Germline CDR1 and CDR2: MDHEN and SYDVKM. CDR3 sequence: CASSRTGHTDTQYF. Written as DNA, the CDR3 is TGTGCCAGCAGTCGGACAGGGCATACAGATACGCAGTATTTT.

This rearrangement joins TRBV2 to TRBJ2-7, with 7 bases lining up with TRBD2. The CDR3 sequence is 12 residues long. V dropped 4 bases and J dropped 6; count of bases not matched to a gene: 3. Germline V gene lookup returns CDR1 SNHLY and CDR2 FYNNEI. CDR3 protein: CASSGTSGEQYF. The DNA of the CDR3 is TGTGCCAGCAGTGGGACTAGTGGCGAGCAGTACTTC.

This sequence joins TRBV11-3 and TRBJ2-1; either TRBD1 or TRBD2 may supply D (5 bases each). There are 15 residues in the CDR3. V was pared by 5 bases and J by 7 bases, with 18 bases between. Per germline, CDR1 SGHNT and CDR2 YENEEA. This CDR3 is CASSLGRLSENEQFF. CDR3 DNA sequence: TGTGCCAGCAGCCTGGGACGGCTAAGTGAGAATGAGCAGTTCTTC.

The CDR3, as DNA: TGCGCCAGCAGCCGGATTACAGGGAGGGAAGCCTACGAGCAGTACTTC. Translating it yields CASSRITGREAYEQYF. V is TRBV5-1 and J is TRBJ2-7, with a tentative D call TRBD2 (7 bases). Germline loops: CDR1 SGHRS, CDR2 YFSETQ. Trimming took 4 bases from V and 2 from J, leaving 19 bases between them. The CDR3 extends over 16 amino acids.